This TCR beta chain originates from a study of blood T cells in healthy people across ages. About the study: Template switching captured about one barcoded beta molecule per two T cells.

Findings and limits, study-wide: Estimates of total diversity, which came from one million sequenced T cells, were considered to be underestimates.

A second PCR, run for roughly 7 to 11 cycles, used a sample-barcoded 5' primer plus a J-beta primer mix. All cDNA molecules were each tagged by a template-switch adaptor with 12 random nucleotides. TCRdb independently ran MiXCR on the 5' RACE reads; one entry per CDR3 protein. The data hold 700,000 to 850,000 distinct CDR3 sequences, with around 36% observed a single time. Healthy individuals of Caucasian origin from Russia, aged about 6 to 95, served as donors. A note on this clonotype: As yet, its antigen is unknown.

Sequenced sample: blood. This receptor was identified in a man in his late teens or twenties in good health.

As DNA, the CDR3 is TGCGCCAGCAGCTTGGCAAGAAAGGGGGCGACGAACACCGGGGAGCTGTTTTTT. It is translated as CASSLARKGATNTGELFF. The chain uses TRBV5-1 and TRBJ2-2; 7 nucleotides agree with TRBD1. The trim removed 0 bases at V and 0 bases at J, leaving 8 bases unmatched. The CDR3 runs to 18 residues. Germline loops: CDR1 SGHRS, CDR2 YFSETQ.